This T cell receptor (beta chain) was retrieved from a study of CD8 T cells in Susac syndrome (dated by TCRdb to between 2018 and 2020). Regarding the study in general: Repertoire sequencing was used to test whether CD8+ T cell activation and differentiation in Susac syndrome was antigen driven. On the study overall, not on this receptor specifically: The number of individuals in the TCR sequencing and HLA analysis was recognized as being relatively small.

Trimming leaves V shorter by 9 bases and J shorter by 2 bases, with the junction holding 12 bases beyond the gene matches. The CDR3 numbers 16 residues from cysteine through phenylalanine. The kept DNA is CDR3 alone, 48 bases in frame from the first base. Taken from the germline V gene, the CDR1 and CDR2 loops are SGHRS and YFSETQ. RNA was extracted using the RNeasy kit, and about 0.5 to 1 ug of the RNA was reverse transcribed with random hexamers. The immunoSEQ multiplex PCR assay, covering 54 Vbeta and 13 Jbeta segments, was used to amplify TCR beta CDR3 regions. PCR amplification bias was corrected using a synthetic template baseline for primer optimization and computational correction. The source study handled its data this way. Reads were assigned to V, D and J genes according to IMGT and analyzed in immunoSEQ Analyzer, with only productive sequences retained. To calculate clonality, Shannon entropy was normalized by log2 of the number of productive unique sequences and then subtracted from one. Public and private clones were assessed among the 100 most prevalent clones of each patient and control. A clone was defined as Susac-specific if it was absent from the healthy and MS cohorts, from about 1,100 published viral clones and from other ImmuneACCESS disease sequences. TCRdb ran its own pipeline on the public reads, namely fastp trimming at Q25 and MiXCR clone calling, and kept in-frame beta chains. Rows are combined by CDR3 protein, so each entry shows the most common genes and DNA. The V and J calls come from TCRdb's annotation, not from the publication. The sample has 160,000 or so distinct CDR3 sequences on record, roughly 93% of them singletons. The ten largest clones capture around 0.13% of the sample.

Peripheral blood CD8+ and CD4+ T cells from healthy donors, Susac syndrome patients and multiple sclerosis patients were profiled by high-throughput TCR beta sequencing. The healthy donors served as controls matched for age and sex. CD8+ TEMRA cells were enriched by FACS, while bulk CD8+ and CD4+ T cells were purified by magnetic negative isolation. Blood was drawn into EDTA tubes, processed within 24 hours, and PBMCs were isolated by density gradient centrifugation. PBMCs intended for TCR sequencing were cryopreserved in liquid nitrogen and were subsequently thawed in a 37 degrees C water bath. Purity of sorted or isolated CD4+, CD8+ and CD8+ TEMRA cells was at least 90%. Details on this clonotype: No antigen is known for it. No qualities accompany the bases; no much larger clone lies one base away.

Sequenced sample: CD4+ T cells from PBMCs. The chain joins TRBV5-1 to TRBJ1-5; 9 central bases correspond to TRBD1. The receptor was isolated from a human donor in good health. The CDR3 region has the sequence CATFGDRVCRNQPQHF. The sequenced DNA is TGCGCCACCTTCGGGGACAGGGTATGTCGCAATCAGCCCCAGCATTTT.